What follows describes a single T cell receptor beta chain. Antigen: not known. These data belong to a study of T cell repertoires in cytomegalovirus infection. On the study more broadly: As its CMV epitopes, the study selected recently identified HLA-C-restricted and well-studied HLA-B-restricted targets.

Whole-study results and caveats: Summed frequency of shared TCR beta families picked out CMV carriers who also had the relevant HLA. Clonotypes of TCR beta that were HLA-C-restricted and CMV-specific dominated the ex vivo response.

The CDR3 length is 13 residues. Germline-derived CDR1 and CDR2 are MNHNS and SASEGT. V lost 6 bases to trimming and J lost 7 bases; unmatched junction nucleotides: 8. TCRdb fed the reads into MiXCR, producing one record per CDR3 protein. The sample holds roughly 730,000 distinct CDR3 sequences; around 30% are singletons and the top ten take around a sixth. The receptor comes from a human donor in good health (CMV status not recorded). Some clones in this sample may be carry-over from other donors' samples. The genes are TRBV6-1 and TRBJ2-5, with 7 bases identical to TRBD1. This material consisted of cultured PBMCs, taken from culture after CMV antigen stimulation. The CDR3 DNA sequence: TGTGCCAGCAGCCGGGACAGAGAAGCGACCCAGTACTTC. Translation gives CASSRDREATQYF.